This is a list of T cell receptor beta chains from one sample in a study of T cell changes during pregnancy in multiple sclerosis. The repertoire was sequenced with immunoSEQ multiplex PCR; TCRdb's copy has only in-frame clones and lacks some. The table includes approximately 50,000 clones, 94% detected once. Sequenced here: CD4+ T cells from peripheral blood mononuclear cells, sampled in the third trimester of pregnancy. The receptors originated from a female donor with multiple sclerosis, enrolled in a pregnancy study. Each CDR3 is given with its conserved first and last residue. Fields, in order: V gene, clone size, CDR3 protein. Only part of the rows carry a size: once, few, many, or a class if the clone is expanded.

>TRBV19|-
CASSTGTGIYNEQFF
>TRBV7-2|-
CASSAMKDRGRLSYTF
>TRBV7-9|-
CASSLDRGLSGYNEQFF
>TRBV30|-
CAWSPGDSYGYTF
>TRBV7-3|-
CASSQGANTEAFF
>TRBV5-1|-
CASSKGGPGRAEAFF
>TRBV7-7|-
CASSPARIQETQYF
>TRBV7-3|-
CASSWAGDNEQFF
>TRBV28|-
CASTQTGWSYEQYF
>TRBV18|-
CASSPRRVAGLTSTDTQYF
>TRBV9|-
CASSVEGLSYEQYF
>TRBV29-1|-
CSVVGQPGTEAFF
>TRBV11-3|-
CASSPDVAGSGTDTQYF
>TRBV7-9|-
CASSSGLRTEAFF
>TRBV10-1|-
CASSDRTGENYGYTF
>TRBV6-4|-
CASSDQAGGLDEQFF
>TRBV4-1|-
CASSQAGQKRNEQFF
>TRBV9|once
CASSRYDRAYEQYF
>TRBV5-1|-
CASSSQETQYF
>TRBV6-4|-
CASSVDKDTEAFF
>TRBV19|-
CASSIGQGRGQPQHF
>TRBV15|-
CATSRDPSYEQYF
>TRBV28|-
CASSPDRTGGTHTQYF
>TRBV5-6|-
CASSRWDRVTEAFF
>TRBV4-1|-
CASRERTSGLVDTQYF
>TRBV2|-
CASSEVQPLRGYGYTF
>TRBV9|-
CASSGLAGGPLNTGELFF
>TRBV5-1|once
CASSLGTSGMIGDTQYF
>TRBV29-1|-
CSVDLGGAGELFF
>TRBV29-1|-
CSVAFSGNTIYF
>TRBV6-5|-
CASSSRMGGEQFF
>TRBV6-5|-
CASSSPPEPQHF
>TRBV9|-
CASSVGGQNYGYTF
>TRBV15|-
CATSRGSGSYNSPLHF
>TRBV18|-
CASSPRAGQGIDQPQHF
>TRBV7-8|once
CASTGGGGPRELFF
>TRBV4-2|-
CASSQDRRTSGPSYNEQFF
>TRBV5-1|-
CASSLEGQGGNSPLHF
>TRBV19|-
CASSMLADYAGELFF
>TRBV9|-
CASSISGNSYNEQFF
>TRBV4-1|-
CASSHPPAGGPYNEQFF
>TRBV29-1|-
CSVEGGQGTNGYTF
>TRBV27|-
CASSSIQGARETQYF
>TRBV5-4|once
CASSLGQGRHEQFF
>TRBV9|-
CASSADAQREGGYEKLFF
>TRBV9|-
CASSVAGQGWETQYF
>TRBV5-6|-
CASSLYGSPGNEQFF
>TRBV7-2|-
CASSSGQGLSAEAFF